Listed below are T cell receptor beta chains from one sample, sequenced in a study of cytotoxic CD8 clonotypes in ibrutinib-treated CLL. TCRdb keeps only in-frame clones here, not all; method: immunoSEQ multiplex PCR. The top ten hold 5.9% of the sample, which has approximately 190,000 clones, 60% to 80% seen once. This sample comprised PBMCs, obtained after 12 months of ibrutinib treatment. Receptors were obtained from a human donor with chronic lymphocytic leukemia. CDR3s include the opening cysteine and the closing phenylalanine or tryptophan. The order of the fields is CDR3 length, clone size, V gene, J gene, D gene, CDR3 DNA, CDR3 protein. A D gene is named only where the DNA matches it firmly. Where a row states a size, it is once, few, many or the class of an expanded clone; other rows omit it.

CDR3 length: 15; clone size: .; V gene: TRBV28; J gene: TRBJ1-2; D gene: .; CDR3 DNA: TGTGCCAGCCTTGAGGCTGGGGGCGGTAGCTATGGCTACACCTTC; CDR3 protein: CASLEAGGGSYGYTF
CDR3 length: 15; clone size: .; V gene: TRBV15; J gene: TRBJ1-5; D gene: TRBD1; CDR3 DNA: TGTGCCACCAGCAGAAGGACAGGGGTCAATCAGCCCCAGCATTTT; CDR3 protein: CATSRRTGVNQPQHF
CDR3 length: 15; clone size: .; V gene: TRBV18; J gene: TRBJ1-4; D gene: .; CDR3 DNA: TGTGCCAGCTCACCACCCTCGGGGCCGGGGGAAAAACTGTTTTTT; CDR3 protein: CASSPPSGPGEKLFF
CDR3 length: 11; clone size: .; V gene: TRBV7-3; J gene: TRBJ1-2; D gene: .; CDR3 DNA: TGTGCCTTAATCACAATCTATGGCTACACCTTC; CDR3 protein: CALITIYGYTF
CDR3 length: 13; clone size: .; V gene: TRBV29-1; J gene: TRBJ2-2; D gene: .; CDR3 DNA: TGCAGCGTTTCTGCACGGGGCGACGGGGAGCTGTTTTTT; CDR3 protein: CSVSARGDGELFF
CDR3 length: 13; clone size: few; V gene: TRBV5-1; J gene: TRBJ2-1; D gene: TRBD1; CDR3 DNA: TGCGCCAGCAGCTTACAGGGGGCTCATGAGCAGTTCTTC; CDR3 protein: CASSLQGAHEQFF
CDR3 length: 15; clone size: .; V gene: TRBV2; J gene: TRBJ2-2; D gene: .; CDR3 DNA: TGTGCCAGCAGTGATGGGGTGGGGTCCACCGGGGAGCTGTTTTTT; CDR3 protein: CASSDGVGSTGELFF
CDR3 length: 18; clone size: once; V gene: TRBV11-2; J gene: TRBJ2-2; D gene: TRBD2; CDR3 DNA: TGTGCCAGCAGCTTAATGCGGCTAGCGGGGGGGGCCAGCGGGGAGCTGTTTTTT; CDR3 protein: CASSLMRLAGGASGELFF
CDR3 length: 14; clone size: few; V gene: TRBV5-5; J gene: TRBJ2-1; D gene: TRBD2; CDR3 DNA: TGTGCCAGCAGGACGGGACTAGCGGGAGCTGAGCAGTTCTTC; CDR3 protein: CASRTGLAGAEQFF
CDR3 length: 17; clone size: few; V gene: TRBV30; J gene: TRBJ1-2; D gene: .; CDR3 DNA: TGTGCCTGGAGTGTACGGGGGTATTCTCCCCTGGGCTATGGCTACACCTTC; CDR3 protein: CAWSVRGYSPLGYGYTF
CDR3 length: 15; clone size: .; V gene: TRBV5-1; J gene: TRBJ1-1; D gene: TRBD1; CDR3 DNA: TGCGCCAGCAGCTTGACGTCAAGGGGGCACACTGAAGCTTTCTTT; CDR3 protein: CASSLTSRGHTEAFF
CDR3 length: 12; clone size: .; V gene: TRBV6-1; J gene: TRBJ1-5; D gene: .; CDR3 DNA: TGTGCCAGCAGGGACAGCAATCAGCCCCAGCATTTT; CDR3 protein: CASRDSNQPQHF
CDR3 length: 15; clone size: .; V gene: TRBV4-1; J gene: TRBJ2-7; D gene: TRBD2; CDR3 DNA: TGCGCCAGCAGCCATAGACTAGCGGGAGATTACGAGCAGTACTTC; CDR3 protein: CASSHRLAGDYEQYF
CDR3 length: 13; clone size: once; V gene: TRBV2; J gene: TRBJ1-1; D gene: .; CDR3 DNA: TGTGCCAGCAGGGAGCAGGGGCTGTCTGAAGCTTTCTTT; CDR3 protein: CASREQGLSEAFF
CDR3 length: 15; clone size: few; V gene: TRBV30; J gene: TRBJ1-4; D gene: .; CDR3 DNA: TGTGCCTGGAAGTATAGGGACGCAACTAATGAAAAACTGTTTTTT; CDR3 protein: CAWKYRDATNEKLFF
CDR3 length: 13; clone size: .; V gene: TRBV5-4; J gene: TRBJ1-2; D gene: .; CDR3 DNA: TGTGCCAGCAGCTTGTGGAGGACGGGGGGCTACACCTTC; CDR3 protein: CASSLWRTGGYTF
CDR3 length: 14; clone size: few; V gene: TRBV25-1; J gene: TRBJ1-2; D gene: .; CDR3 DNA: TGTGCCAGCAGTGAGCAGGGGTCTGGCTATGGCTACACCTTC; CDR3 protein: CASSEQGSGYGYTF